These 7 T cell receptor beta chains were all obtained from the same sample, sequenced in a study of early stage breast cancer tumors. Libraries were prepared by immunoSEQ multiplex PCR; TCRdb keeps only in-frame clonotypes and omits some of them. The sample lists roughly 30,000 clones; almost 75% were seen once. Input material: blood. The receptors stem from a person in their forties with breast cancer.

The chain combines TRBV9 with TRBJ2-3; 8 nucleotides match TRBD2. The germline V gene encodes CDR1 SGDLS and CDR2 YYNGEE. Trimming removed 4 bases from V and 7 bases from J; junction bases left unmatched: 8. CDR3 length: 14 residues. The CDR3 loop reads CASSPRTSQYTQYF. The CDR3 DNA reads as TGTGCCAGCAGCCCCCGGACTAGCCAGTATACGCAGTATTTT.

CDR3 bases: TGTGCCAGCAGCTCAGGACTAGCGGGACATTCCTACGAGCAGTACTTC. It encodes CASSSGLAGHSYEQYF. The chain links TRBV7-8 to TRBJ2-7; TRBD2 matches 12 bases. The J segment lost 1 base and the V segment lost 4 bases, leaving 5 bases of the junction unmatched. The germline CDR1 and CDR2 sequences are SGHVS and FQNEAQ. The CDR3 is 16 residues long.

The V gene is TRBV28, the J gene TRBJ1-5; a weak D match, TRBD1 (5 bases). CDR1 is MDHEN and CDR2 is SYDVKM in the germline V gene. Between the trimmed V and J ends, which lost 6 bases and 3 bases, there was a span of 15 bases. The CDR3 sequence is 15 residues long. CDR3 residues: CASSPTGTFNQPQHF. The CDR3 DNA follows: TGTGCCAGCAGCCCAACCGGGACCTTCAATCAGCCCCAGCATTTT.

This chain's CDR3 is CASRSWTSGSPSTDTQYF. CDR3 coding DNA: TGTGCCAGCAGATCCTGGACTAGCGGGAGTCCTTCCACAGATACGCAGTATTTT. V and J are TRBV7-2 and TRBJ2-3, with 13 bases that match TRBD2. After removal of 6 bases from V and 2 bases from J, the junction contained 11 bases not matched to a gene. Per germline, CDR1 SGHTA and CDR2 FQGNSA. The CDR3 loop spans 18 amino acids.

This chain connects TRBV28 to TRBJ1-5; D may be TRBD1 (5 bases). The CDR3 length is 15 residues. CDR1 is MDHEN, CDR2 SYDVKM, per germline. Trimming took 2 bases from V and 7 from J, leaving 15 bases between them. In nucleotides, the CDR3 is TGTGCCAGCAGTTTAGGGGGGGGAGGAGAGCAGCCCCAGCATTTT. Its translation is CASSLGGGGEQPQHF.

The chain recombines TRBV5-4 with TRBJ2-7, with D possibly being TRBD1 or TRBD2 (6 bases each). The CDR3 is 16 amino acids. V was cut by 5 bases and J by 3 bases, with 21 bases left in between. Per the germline V gene, CDR1 is SGHNT and CDR2 is YYREEE (reference sequence). The DNA for the CDR3 is TGTGCCAGCAGTTTCGGGGGCCGGCTAGGGGGCTACGAGCAGTACTTC. Translating gives CASSFGGRLGGYEQYF.

V usage is TRBV5-6 and J usage is TRBJ1-3, with TRBD1 as a possible D gene (6 bases). The CDR3 is 15 amino acids. CDR1 is SGHDT, CDR2 YYEEEE, per germline. V shed 1 base and J shed 4 bases, with 12 bases lying between them. CDR3 protein: CASSLPAGVGNTIYF. The CDR3 DNA reads as TGTGCCAGCAGCTTGCCGGCAGGGGTCGGAAACACCATATATTTT.